A selection of T cell receptor beta chains follows, all from one sample in a study of blood T cell repertoires in COVID-19. The method was immunoSEQ multiplex PCR; TCRdb's version includes in-frame clones alone and lacks a portion of them. This sample has about 140,000 clones, with about four fifths found just once. Sequences were obtained from peripheral blood. Receptor source: a man between 70 and 80 years old who had recovered from COVID-19. The CDR3 runs from the conserved cysteine through the conserved F or W. D genes are given only for firm matches. Expanded clones get a size class; other rows say once, few or many, or leave the size out.

d_gene: .
abundance: few
j_gene: TRBJ1-3
v_gene: TRBV30
CDR3aa: CAWTPKDRGGNTIYF
CDR3nt: TGTGCCTGGACCCCGAAAGACAGAGGTGGAAACACCATATATTTT

d_gene: .
abundance: .
j_gene: TRBJ2-2
v_gene: TRBV4-1
CDR3aa: CASSQEGGVLTGELFF
CDR3nt: TGCGCCAGCAGCCAAGAGGGGGGAGTGCTTACCGGGGAGCTGTTTTTT

d_gene: .
abundance: few
j_gene: TRBJ1-5
v_gene: TRBV27
CDR3aa: CASARGGNQPQHF
CDR3nt: TGTGCCAGCGCCAGGGGTGGCAATCAGCCCCAGCATTTT

d_gene: .
abundance: .
j_gene: TRBJ1-1
v_gene: TRBV19
CDR3aa: CASSTHRENTEAFF
CDR3nt: TGTGCCAGTAGTACCCACAGGGAGAACACTGAAGCTTTCTTT

d_gene: TRBD2
abundance: .
j_gene: TRBJ2-3
v_gene: TRBV29-1
CDR3aa: CSVDFSRMTSGSFADTQYF
CDR3nt: TGCAGCGTGGACTTTTCCCGGATGACTAGCGGGAGTTTCGCAGATACGCAGTATTTT

d_gene: .
abundance: .
j_gene: TRBJ1-5
v_gene: TRBV23-1
CDR3aa: CASSRVAPNQPQHF
CDR3nt: TGCGCCAGCAGCAGGGTCGCCCCAAATCAGCCCCAGCATTTT

d_gene: .
abundance: .
j_gene: TRBJ1-2
v_gene: TRBV6-5
CDR3aa: CASSSGQRTYGYTF
CDR3nt: TGTGCCAGCAGCTCAGGACAGCGGACCTATGGCTACACCTTC

d_gene: TRBD2
abundance: .
j_gene: TRBJ2-7
v_gene: TRBV27
CDR3aa: CASSLLGLAGDRGHEQYF
CDR3nt: TGTGCCAGCAGCCTACTGGGACTAGCGGGAGATCGGGGACACGAGCAGTACTTC

d_gene: TRBD1
abundance: .
j_gene: TRBJ1-5
v_gene: TRBV5-4
CDR3aa: CASSLQGAKPQHF
CDR3nt: TGTGCCAGCAGCCTCCAGGGGGCAAAGCCCCAGCATTTT

d_gene: .
abundance: .
j_gene: TRBJ1-2
v_gene: TRBV10-3
CDR3aa: CAISPQANYGYTF
CDR3nt: TGTGCCATCAGTCCACAGGCTAACTATGGCTACACCTTC

d_gene: .
abundance: .
j_gene: TRBJ2-7
v_gene: TRBV7-9
CDR3aa: CAILSPLELNPNGDEQYF
CDR3nt: TGTGCCATCCTTTCCCCACTTGAATTGAATCCCAATGGTGACGAGCAGTACTTC

d_gene: .
abundance: .
j_gene: TRBJ2-1
v_gene: TRBV19
CDR3aa: CASSILGSSYNEQFF
CDR3nt: TGTGCCAGTAGTATACTGGGGAGCTCCTACAATGAGCAGTTCTTC

d_gene: TRBD2
abundance: .
j_gene: TRBJ2-2
v_gene: TRBV6-5
CDR3aa: CASSYSTMVAGGELFF
CDR3nt: TGTGCCAGCAGTTACTCGACCATGGTAGCGGGCGGGGAGCTGTTTTTT

d_gene: .
abundance: .
j_gene: TRBJ1-5
v_gene: TRBV21-1
CDR3aa: CASAEGQGANQPQHF
CDR3nt: TGTGCCAGCGCTGAGGGACAGGGGGCCAATCAGCCCCAGCATTTT

d_gene: .
abundance: .
j_gene: TRBJ2-6
v_gene: TRBV9
CDR3aa: CASSISGQAVRDVLTF
CDR3nt: TGTGCCAGCAGCATCTCGGGACAAGCGGTTAGGGACGTCCTGACTTTC

d_gene: TRBD2
abundance: .
j_gene: TRBJ2-3
v_gene: TRBV30
CDR3aa: CAWSPKGLAGGPYLTDTQYF
CDR3nt: TGTGCCTGGAGTCCTAAGGGACTAGCGGGAGGGCCTTATCTCACAGATACGCAGTATTTT

d_gene: .
abundance: .
j_gene: TRBJ2-7
v_gene: TRBV5-8
CDR3aa: CASSLVPPAGHEQYF
CDR3nt: TGTGCCAGCAGCTTGGTGCCCCCGGCGGGCCACGAGCAGTACTTC

d_gene: .
abundance: .
j_gene: TRBJ2-7
v_gene: TRBV2
CDR3aa: CASLGVYEQYF
CDR3nt: TGTGCCAGCCTCGGGGTATACGAGCAGTACTTC

d_gene: .
abundance: .
j_gene: TRBJ2-7
v_gene: TRBV11-1
CDR3aa: CASSSDRRGEQYF
CDR3nt: TGTGCCAGCAGCAGCGACCGCAGGGGTGAGCAGTACTTC